The source of this TCR beta chain is a study of regulatory T cells in long-lasting Graves disease. Study results and limitations: Graves' patients with persistent disease showed TCR diversity lower than patients newly diagnosed.

Assembly of TCR beta libraries relied on iRepertoire HTBI primers together with Arm-PCR of CDR3 regions. TCRdb analysed the multiplex PCR reads with MiXCR anew, one entry per CDR3 protein. The sample carries under 450,000 distinct CDR3 sequences, about 10% recorded once. Germline lookup yields CDR1 SGHTA and CDR2 FQGNSA. V lost 1 base and J 4 bases, leaving 11 bases between the germline ends. The CDR3 is made up of 14 amino acids. Ten or more counts support this clonotype. Its antigen is not known. The time point: newly diagnosed GD, antithyroid drugs for less than 3 months. PBMCs provided the RNA from which the TCR library was made. The same sample was also used in a study of T cells in Graves' hyperthyroidism and ophthalmopathy. As that report states: The model identified upcoming ophthalmopathy a median approximately six months ahead of onset.

The rearrangement uses TRBV7-2 and TRBJ2-7; D call uncertain. The clonotype comes from a woman in her late teens or twenties with Graves disease. The sequencing here drew on peripheral blood mononuclear cells (PBMCs), taken at new diagnosis, from a patient treated with antithyroid drugs. Here the CDR3 reads CASSLVGKNYEQYF. Written as DNA, the CDR3 is TGTGCCAGCAGCTTAGTTGGGAAAAATTACGAGCAGTACTTC.